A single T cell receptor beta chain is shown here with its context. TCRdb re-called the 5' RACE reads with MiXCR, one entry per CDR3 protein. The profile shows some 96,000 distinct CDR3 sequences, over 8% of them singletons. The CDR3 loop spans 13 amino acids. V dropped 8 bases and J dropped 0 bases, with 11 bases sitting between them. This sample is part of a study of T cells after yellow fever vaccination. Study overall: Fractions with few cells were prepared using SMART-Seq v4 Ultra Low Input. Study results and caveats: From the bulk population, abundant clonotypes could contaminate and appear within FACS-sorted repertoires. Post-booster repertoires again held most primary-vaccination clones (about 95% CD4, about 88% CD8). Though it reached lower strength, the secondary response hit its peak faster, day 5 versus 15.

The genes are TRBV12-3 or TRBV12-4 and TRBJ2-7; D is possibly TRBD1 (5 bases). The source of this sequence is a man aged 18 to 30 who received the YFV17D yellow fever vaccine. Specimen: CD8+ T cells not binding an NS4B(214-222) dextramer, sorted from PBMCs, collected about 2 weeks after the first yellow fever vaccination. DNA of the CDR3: TGTGCCAGCGGGGCCTCAGGCTCCTACGAGCAGTACTTC. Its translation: CASGASGSYEQYF.